The rows below give T cell receptor beta chains drawn from one sample of a study of response to subunit inactivated influenza vaccine. TCRdb redid the calling of the RT-PCR reads with MiXCR, one entry per CDR3 protein. Of about 160,000 distinct CDR3 sequences in the sample, 9.5% to 13% were seen once. Material: non-naive T cells sorted from PBMCs, obtained 40 to 50 days after vaccination. The source is a man aged 50 or older who received an inactivated influenza vaccine. Each CDR3 is given with its conserved first and last residue. Each record gives: clone size, V gene, D gene, J gene, CDR3 length, CDR3 DNA, CDR3 protein. D genes are given only for firm matches. Clone size, where shown, is once, few, many, or a class for clones that have expanded.

>few|TRBV2|.|TRBJ2-2|15
TGTGCCAGCAGGGAACGGACACCGAACACCGGGGAGCTGTTTTTT
CASRERTPNTGELFF
>many|TRBV5-1|TRBD2|TRBJ2-3|15
TGCGCCAGCAGCTTTAGCGGGGGGGCCAAAGATACGCAGTATTTT
CASSFSGGAKDTQYF
>.|TRBV30|.|TRBJ2-3|14
TGTGCCTGGAGTGTGGGGCTAGATCTAGATACGCAGTATTTT
CAWSVGLDLDTQYF
>many|TRBV20-1|.|TRBJ2-7|13
TGCAGTGCCGCCCGAGGGACCCGGTACGAGCAGTACTTC
CSAARGTRYEQYF
>few|TRBV7-9|.|TRBJ1-1|14
TGTGCCAGCAGCTTAGGGTTCGAGCACACTGAAGCTTTCTTT
CASSLGFEHTEAFF
>.|TRBV3-1|TRBD1|TRBJ2-7|12
TGTGCCAGCATCCAGGGGGCCTACGAGCAGTACTTC
CASIQGAYEQYF
>many|TRBV18|.|TRBJ2-7|13
TGTGCCAGCTCACCAGGGGCGCTCGTCGAGCAGTACTTC
CASSPGALVEQYF
>.|TRBV9|.|TRBJ2-7|13
TGTGCCAGCAGCGTGGAGGGGGCGAGCGAGCAGTACTTC
CASSVEGASEQYF
>few|TRBV4-3|TRBD1|TRBJ1-5|19
TGCGCCAGCAGCCCTCAGACCGGGACAGGGTACAATAGCAATCAGCCCCAGCATTTT
CASSPQTGTGYNSNQPQHF
>many|TRBV7-2|.|TRBJ2-7|13
TGTGCCAGCAGCTTCCGAGGGGCCTACGAGCAGTACTTC
CASSFRGAYEQYF
>few|TRBV6-2/TRBV6-3|.|TRBJ1-1|13
TGTGCCAGCAGTTACTCGGACCGCACTGAAGCTTTCTTT
CASSYSDRTEAFF
>few|TRBV7-6|.|TRBJ2-3|13
TGTGCCAGCAGCACACGTGACGGTGATACGCAGTATTTT
CASSTRDGDTQYF
>few|TRBV6-2/TRBV6-3|.|TRBJ2-3|19
TGTGCCAGCAGTTACGTCCGTGGCGGGGGCGTTATCGAGCGCCATACGCAGTATTTT
CASSYVRGGGVIERHTQYF
>few|TRBV7-6|TRBD2|TRBJ2-3|12
TGTGCCAGCAGCTGGGGGGGGGATACGCAGTATTTT
CASSWGGDTQYF
>once|TRBV6-2/TRBV6-3|.|TRBJ1-5|14
TGTGCCAGCAGTTACCAGGGGCCGCCTCGGCCCCAGCATTTT
CASSYQGPPRPQHF
>many|TRBV5-1|.|TRBJ2-7|16
TGCGCCAGCAGCTCTGGAGGGGTTCCTCACTCCTACGAGCAGTACTTC
CASSSGGVPHSYEQYF
>many|TRBV7-2|.|TRBJ2-7|14
TGTGCCAGCAGCTATAACTCCGGGGCTTTTGAGCAGTACTTC
CASSYNSGAFEQYF
>.|TRBV5-6|TRBD2|TRBJ2-3|16
TGTGCCAGCAGTGGCCCGGGACTAGCGATCACAGATACGCAGTATTTT
CASSGPGLAITDTQYF